These 8 T cell receptor beta chains came from one sample sequenced in a study of cytomegalovirus exposure and HLA in healthy donors. PCR used 60 Vbeta primers and 13 Jbeta primers. This table comes from immunoSEQ multiplex PCR, and its TCRdb copy is limited to in-frame clones, with some not included. The sample includes roughly 180,000 clones, approximately 71% of them seen just once. Sample: PBMCs. These TCRs come from a woman aged 40 to 50 in good health and CMV-seropositive.

The V call is TRBV6-5, the J call TRBJ2-7; 8 nucleotides align to TRBD2. Germline V gene data show CDR1 as MNHEY and CDR2 as SVGAGI. The CDR3 covers 15 residues. J gave up 0 bases and V 2 bases, and 3 bases lay outside the gene matches. CDR3 amino acids: CASSYILADSYEQYF. The CDR3 bases are TGTGCCAGCAGTTACATACTAGCGGACTCCTACGAGCAGTACTTC.

This clone has a single count. This chain links TRBV10-1 with TRBJ1-5; weak D call: TRBD1 (5 bases). Trimming left V 5 bases short and J 8 bases short, with 22 bases between. The CDR3 runs to 16 residues. The germline V gene encodes CDR1 WNHNN and CDR2 SYGVQD (reference sequence). CDR3 sequence: CASSFGHLGRLEPQHF. DNA for the CDR3: TGCGCCAGCAGTTTCGGACATTTGGGGAGGTTGGAGCCCCAGCATTTT.

The chain has TRBV25-1 and TRBJ2-7; tentatively, D is TRBD1 (6 bases). Germline lookup yields CDR1 MGHDK and CDR2 SYGVNS. This CDR3 spans 15 amino acids. V lost 6 bases and J 6 bases, leaving 21 bases between the germline ends. The CDR3 spells CASSAGTYRAGEQYF. The CDR3, as DNA: TGTGCCAGCAGCGCCGGGACATATCGAGCCGGCGAGCAGTACTTC.

This clone was found a few times. This rearrangement joins TRBV6-1 to TRBJ1-1; a possible D gene is TRBD1 (5 bases). CDR3 size: 14 residues. The germline gives CDR1 MNHNS, CDR2 SASEGT. Trimming removed 8 bases at V and 4 bases at J, with 17 bases between. The CDR3 region is CASWGGSRTTEAFF. The CDR3 DNA reads as TGTGCCAGCTGGGGCGGGAGTCGTACCACTGAAGCTTTCTTT.

This clone was detected only a few times. Additional DNA sequences in this sample encode the identical CDR3. The chain combines TRBV5-1 with TRBJ1-1, with D perhaps TRBD1 (5 bases). Germline CDR1 and CDR2: SGHRS and YFSETQ. The CDR3 runs to 13 residues. V lost 5 bases and J lost 6, with 14 bases in between. This chain's CDR3 is CASSVGVGAEAFF. CDR3 nucleotides: TGCGCCAGCAGTGTAGGGGTAGGTGCTGAAGCTTTCTTT.

The sample holds a few counts of this clone. The V gene is TRBV10-2, the J gene TRBJ2-5, with 7 positions matching TRBD2. The V segment lost 8 bases and the J segment 5 bases; nucleotides outside the gene matches: 14. This CDR3 comprises 15 residues. Germline loops: CDR1 WSHSY, CDR2 SAAADI. This CDR3 is CASGGGKSSEETQYF. CDR3 nucleotide sequence: TGCGCCAGCGGGGGGGGTAAATCTAGTGAGGAGACCCAGTACTTC.

The genes are TRBV28 and TRBJ2-1; D may be TRBD2 (6 bases). Germline V CDR1 and CDR2: MDHEN, SYDVKM. This CDR3 is built from 18 residues. V lost 6 bases to trimming and J lost 7 bases, with 28 bases between them. In DNA form, the CDR3 reads TGTGCCAGCAGCCCGAGCTTGGGTGTAGGAGGGAGAGGTAATGAGCAGTTCTTC. It codes for CASSPSLGVGGRGNEQFF. The full variable domain, with the rest looked up from reference TRBV28 and TRBJ2-1, is DVKVTQSSRYLVKRTGEKVFLECVQDMDHENMFWYRQDPGLGLRLIYFSYDVKMKEKGDIPEGYSVSREKKERFSLILESASTNQTSMYLCASSPSLGVGGRGNEQFFGPGTRLTVL.

This rearrangement joins TRBV28 to TRBJ1-6, with 8 bases aligning to TRBD1. Looked up from germline, CDR1 is MDHEN and CDR2 is SYDVKM. V lost 6 bases to trimming and J lost 5 bases; unmatched junction nucleotides: 9. There are 16 residues in the CDR3. The CDR3, as DNA: TGTGCCAGCAGACCTCTTGGACAGGGTAATAATTCACCCCTCCACTTT. This encodes CASRPLGQGNNSPLHF.